A selection of T cell receptor beta chains follows, all from one sample in a study of immune evolution from preneoplasia to lung adenocarcinoma. The repertoire was sequenced with immunoSEQ multiplex PCR; TCRdb's copy has only in-frame clones and lacks some. Of about 14,000 clones detected, 85% to 90% appear once; the ten largest clones hold around 2.9%. The sequencing input was FFPE lung adenocarcinoma in situ tissue. The receptors shown here come from a donor aged 70 or over with lung adenocarcinoma. CDR3s include the opening cysteine and the closing phenylalanine or tryptophan. D genes are given only for firm matches. Some rows have no size entry. The others give once, few or many, or a class for an expanded clone.

NA	NA	TRBJ2-3	TRBV7-8	CASSLESPDTQYF	TGTGCCAGCAGCCTAGAAAGCCCAGATACGCAGTATTTT
once	NA	TRBJ2-5	TRBV28	CASSAPRGRGVRTQYF	TGTGCCAGCAGTGCCCCGAGGGGCAGGGGGGTGAGGACCCAGTACTTC
NA	NA	TRBJ2-7	TRBV7-2	CASSLVGASHEQYF	TGTGCCAGCAGCTTAGTAGGTGCGTCCCACGAGCAGTACTTC
NA	TRBD2	TRBJ2-7	TRBV4-3	CASSPVTSGVPYEQYF	TGCGCCAGCAGCCCTGTGACCAGCGGGGTACCATACGAGCAGTACTTC
NA	TRBD1	TRBJ2-4	TRBV6-1	CASSDSSLKTGEAKNIQYF	TGTGCCAGCAGTGATTCTTCCCTAAAGACAGGGGAAGCCAAAAACATTCAGTACTTC
NA	NA	TRBJ2-5	TRBV6-6	CASSVEETQYF	TGTGCCAGCAGCGTAGAAGAGACCCAGTACTTC
once	NA	TRBJ2-5	TRBV7-6	CASSFDYEGQETQYF	TGTGCCAGCAGCTTCGACTATGAGGGCCAAGAGACCCAGTACTTC
NA	TRBD1	TRBJ1-4	TRBV29-1	CSVAVRGANEKLFF	TGCAGCGTTGCGGTCAGGGGGGCTAATGAAAAACTGTTTTTT
NA	NA	TRBJ2-7	TRBV6-6	CASSQGLGSYEQYF	TGTGCCAGCAGCCAGGGGCTGGGGTCCTACGAGCAGTACTTC
NA	NA	TRBJ2-2	TRBV5-1	CASTFVTSWAGELFF	TGCGCCAGCACCTTCGTTACTAGCTGGGCCGGGGAGCTGTTTTTT
NA	TRBD2	TRBJ2-1	TRBV7-3	CASSGGREGYEQFF	TGTGCCAGCAGCGGCGGGCGGGAGGGGTATGAGCAGTTCTTC
NA	NA	TRBJ2-1	TRBV9	CASSVTTGPHNEQFF	TGTGCCAGCAGCGTAACGACGGGACCCCACAATGAGCAGTTCTTC
NA	TRBD2	TRBJ2-2	TRBV15	CATSRWGLAGEGSGELFF	TGTGCCACCAGCAGATGGGGACTAGCGGGAGAAGGTTCCGGGGAGCTGTTTTTT
once	NA	TRBJ2-1	TRBV7-6	CASSLRPLAINEQFF	TGTGCCAGCAGCTTACGCCCCCTAGCTATCAATGAGCAGTTCTTC
NA	TRBD1	TRBJ1-2	TRBV19	CASSTSGQGIRHGYTF	TGTGCCAGTAGTACCTCGGGACAGGGAATTCGACATGGCTACACCTTC
NA	NA	TRBJ2-1	TRBV7-2	CASSLGVNEQFF	TGTGCCAGCAGCTTAGGGGTAAATGAGCAGTTCTTC
NA	TRBD1	TRBJ1-1	TRBV7-9	CASSRGQLNTEAFF	TGTGCCAGCAGCCGGGGACAGCTGAACACTGAAGCTTTCTTT
NA	TRBD1	TRBJ1-2	TRBV19	CASSARGQGNYGYTF	TGTGCCAGTAGTGCCCGGGGACAGGGTAACTATGGCTACACCTTC
NA	TRBD2	TRBJ2-3	TRBV28	CASSFRAGGTDTQYF	TGTGCCAGCAGTTTCCGAGCGGGGGGCACAGATACGCAGTATTTT
NA	TRBD1	TRBJ1-1	TRBV27	CASSFNRGRRAFF	TGTGCCAGCAGTTTTAACAGGGGGCGAAGAGCTTTCTTT
NA	NA	TRBJ2-1	TRBV5-6	CASTMLGEQFF	TGTGCCAGCACCATGCTGGGTGAGCAGTTCTTC
NA	NA	TRBJ2-2	TRBV11-3	CASSSDSRGTGELFF	TGTGCCAGCAGCTCCGACAGCCGGGGGACCGGGGAGCTGTTTTTT
NA	NA	TRBJ1-2	TRBV2	CASLQGGNYGYTF	TGTGCCAGCCTGCAGGGAGGGAACTATGGCTACACCTTC
once	TRBD1	TRBJ1-6	TRBV30	CAWGDRLGSPLHF	TGTGCCTGGGGGGACAGGCTGGGGTCACCCCTCCACTTT
NA	NA	TRBJ2-7	TRBV5-1	CASSLRDGAGSNREQYF	TGCGCCAGCAGCTTGAGAGATGGCGCCGGGTCTAACAGGGAGCAGTACTTC
NA	NA	TRBJ2-1	TRBV5-1	CASSPPGFGLNEQFF	TGCGCCAGCAGCCCTCCCGGGTTTGGGTTGAATGAGCAGTTCTTC
once	NA	TRBJ1-1	TRBV11-3	CASSLSTGTRAFF	TGTGCCAGCAGCTTATCCACCGGGACAAGGGCTTTCTTT
once	NA	TRBJ1-3	TRBV13	CASSLEPGDGNTIYF	TGTGCCAGCAGCTTAGAGCCAGGGGATGGAAACACCATATATTTT
few	NA	TRBJ2-1	TRBV7-3	CASSLTGVDPTYNEQFF	TGTGCCAGCAGCTTAACGGGAGTTGACCCGACCTACAATGAGCAGTTCTTC
once	TRBD1	TRBJ1-2	TRBV29-1	CSAGGQGYGYTF	TGCAGCGCCGGGGGACAGGGGTATGGCTACACCTTC
NA	TRBD1	TRBJ1-4	TRBV27	CASSPGQGTEKLFF	TGTGCCAGCAGCCCGGGACAGGGAACTGAAAAACTGTTTTTT
NA	TRBD1	TRBJ2-5	TRBV18	CASSPGTGTQYF	TGTGCCAGCTCACCAGGGACAGGGACCCAGTACTTC
once	NA	TRBJ1-5	TRBV19	CASNLLTVSSNQPQHF	TGTGCCAGTAATTTACTAACGGTATCCTCCAATCAGCCCCAGCATTTT
NA	NA	TRBJ1-2	TRBV29-1	CSVADGVLNYGYTF	TGCAGCGTCGCTGACGGGGTCCTTAACTATGGCTACACCTTC
NA	NA	TRBJ1-1	TRBV25-1	CASIAGRNTEAFF	TGTGCCAGCATTGCCGGCAGGAACACTGAAGCTTTCTTT
NA	NA	TRBJ2-7	TRBV19	CASSIDLDSNEQYF	TGTGCCAGTAGTATAGATTTGGATTCGAACGAGCAGTACTTC
NA	NA	TRBJ2-1	TRBV20-1	CSVAGYNEQFF	TGCAGTGTTGCGGGGTACAATGAGCAGTTCTTC
NA	NA	TRBJ1-2	TRBV6-5	CASTHGYGYTF	TGTGCCAGCACCCACGGCTATGGCTACACCTTC
NA	NA	TRBJ1-1	TRBV7-2	CASSPLYRVPNTEAFF	TGTGCCAGCAGCCCTCTCTACAGGGTCCCCAACACTGAAGCTTTCTTT
NA	NA	TRBJ2-1	TRBV4-3	CASSHSLLGLGSYNEQFF	TGCGCCAGCAGCCACTCGCTGTTGGGCCTAGGCTCCTACAATGAGCAGTTCTTC
NA	NA	TRBJ1-1	TRBV18	CASSPPSGANTEAFF	TGTGCCAGCTCACCACCGTCCGGGGCTAACACTGAAGCTTTCTTT
NA	TRBD2	TRBJ2-1	TRBV5-1	CASSLNGRENEQFF	TGCGCCAGCAGCTTGAACGGGAGGGAGAATGAGCAGTTCTTC
NA	NA	TRBJ1-5	TRBV5-5	CASSLSRGPGQPQHF	TGTGCCAGCAGCTTAAGCAGGGGACCTGGGCAGCCCCAGCATTTT
once	NA	TRBJ1-4	TRBV6-1	CASSELVDEKLFF	TGTGCCAGCAGTGAACTAGTGGACGAAAAACTGTTTTTT
NA	NA	TRBJ1-5	TRBV27	CASRIAGLDNQPQHF	TGTGCCAGCAGGATCGCGGGGTTGGACAATCAGCCCCAGCATTTT